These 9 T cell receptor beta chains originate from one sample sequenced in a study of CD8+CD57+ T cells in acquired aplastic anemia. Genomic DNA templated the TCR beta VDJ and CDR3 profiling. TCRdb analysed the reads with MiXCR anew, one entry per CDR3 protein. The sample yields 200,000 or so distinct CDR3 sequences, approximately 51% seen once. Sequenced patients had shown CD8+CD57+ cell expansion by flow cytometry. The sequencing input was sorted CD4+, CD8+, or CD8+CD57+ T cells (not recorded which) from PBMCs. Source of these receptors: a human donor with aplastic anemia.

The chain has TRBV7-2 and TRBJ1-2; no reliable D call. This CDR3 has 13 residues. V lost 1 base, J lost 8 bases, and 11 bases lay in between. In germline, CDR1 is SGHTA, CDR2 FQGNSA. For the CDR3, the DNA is TGTGCCAGCAGCTTAGACTGGAGGAGAGGCTACACCTTC. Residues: CASSLDWRRGYTF.

The CDR3 sequence is CSASNGPINQPQHF. The CDR3 DNA reads TGCAGTGCTAGTAATGGCCCTATCAATCAGCCCCAGCATTTT. The chain joins TRBV20-1 to TRBJ1-5; D ambiguous. The V and J ends lost 3 bases and 3 bases respectively, with 12 bases between them. Germline-derived CDR1 and CDR2 are DFQATT and SNEGSKA (reference sequence). This CDR3 is built from 14 residues.

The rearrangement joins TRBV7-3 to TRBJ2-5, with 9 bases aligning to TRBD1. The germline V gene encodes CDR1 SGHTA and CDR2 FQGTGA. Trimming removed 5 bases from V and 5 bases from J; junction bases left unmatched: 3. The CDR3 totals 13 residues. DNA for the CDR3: TGTGCCAGCAGCGTCGACAGGGGGGAGACCCAGTACTTC. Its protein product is CASSVDRGETQYF.

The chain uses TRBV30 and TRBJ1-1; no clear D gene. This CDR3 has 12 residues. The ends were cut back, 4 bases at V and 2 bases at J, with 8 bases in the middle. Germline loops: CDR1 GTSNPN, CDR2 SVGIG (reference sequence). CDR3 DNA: TGTGCCTGGATACGATTTAACACTGAAGCTTTCTTT. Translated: CAWIRFNTEAFF.

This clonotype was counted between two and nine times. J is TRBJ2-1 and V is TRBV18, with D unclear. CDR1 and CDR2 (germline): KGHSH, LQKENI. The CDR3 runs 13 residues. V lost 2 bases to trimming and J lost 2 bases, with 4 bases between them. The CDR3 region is CASSPEAYNEQFF. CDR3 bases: TGTGCCAGCTCACCAGAGGCCTACAATGAGCAGTTCTTC.

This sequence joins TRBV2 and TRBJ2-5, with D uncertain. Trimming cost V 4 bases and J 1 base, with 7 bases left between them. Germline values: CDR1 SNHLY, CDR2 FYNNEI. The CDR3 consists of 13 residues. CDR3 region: CASSVRVQETQYF. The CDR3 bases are TGTGCCAGCAGTGTTAGAGTCCAAGAGACCCAGTACTTC.

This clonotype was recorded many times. The CDR3 region has the DNA TGTGCCAGCACCACAGGGTCCACTGAAGCTTTCTTT. Amino acids: CASTTGSTEAFF. The V and J genes are TRBV6-4 and TRBJ1-1; a possible D gene is TRBD1 (6 bases). Trimming took 7 bases from V and 4 from J, leaving 10 bases between them. Germline values: CDR1 MRHNA, CDR2 SNTAGT. The CDR3 runs 12 residues.

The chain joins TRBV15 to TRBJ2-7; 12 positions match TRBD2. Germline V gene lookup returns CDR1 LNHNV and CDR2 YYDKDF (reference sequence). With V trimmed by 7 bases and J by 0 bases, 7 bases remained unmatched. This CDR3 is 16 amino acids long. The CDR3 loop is CATNSRTSGDSYEQYF. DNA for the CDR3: TGTGCCACCAACAGCCGGACTAGCGGGGACTCCTACGAGCAGTACTTC. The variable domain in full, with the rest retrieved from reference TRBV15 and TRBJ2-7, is DAMVIQNPRYQVTQFGKPVTLSCSQTLNHNVMYWYQQKSSQAPKLLFHYYDKDFNNEADTPDNFQSRRPNTSFCFLDIRSPGLGDTAMYLCATNSRTSGDSYEQYFGPGTRLTVT.

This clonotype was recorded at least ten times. The CDR3 coding sequence is TGTGCCAGCAGCTTATCTTCGGGCCTTAGTGAAGCTTTCTTT. It translates to CASSLSSGLSEAFF. J is TRBJ1-1 and V is TRBV7-8; D is undetermined. The CDR3 loop spans 14 amino acids. The germline V gene has CDR1 SGHVS and CDR2 FQNEAQ. V dropped 2 bases and J dropped 7 bases, with 14 bases sitting between them.